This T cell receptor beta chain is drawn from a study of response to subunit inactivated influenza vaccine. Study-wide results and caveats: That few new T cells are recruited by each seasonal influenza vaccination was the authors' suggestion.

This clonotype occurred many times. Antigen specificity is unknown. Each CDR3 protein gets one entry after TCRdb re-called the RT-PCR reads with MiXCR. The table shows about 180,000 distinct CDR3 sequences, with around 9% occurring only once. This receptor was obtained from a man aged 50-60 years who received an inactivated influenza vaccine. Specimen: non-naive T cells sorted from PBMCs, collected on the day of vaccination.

This chain's CDR3 is CASSRWDTHPNIQYF. CDR3 sequence (DNA): TGTGCCAGCAGCCGTTGGGACACTCACCCAAACATTCAGTACTTC. J is TRBJ2-4 and V is TRBV7-9; TRBD1 is a possible D gene (6 bases). Deletions cut 5 bases from V and 6 bases from J, with 17 bases between. The CDR3 spans 15 residues. Germline V gives CDR1 SEHNR, CDR2 FQNEAQ (reference sequence).